Below are 32 T cell receptor beta chains sequenced from a single sample in a study of T cells in localized non-small cell lung cancer. Libraries were prepared by immunoSEQ multiplex PCR; TCRdb keeps only in-frame clonotypes and omits some of them. The sample lists about 70,000 clones; roughly 80% were seen once. This sample comprised peripheral blood, obtained before any cancer treatment. The receptor set was obtained from a female donor of 60 years or more with stage I lung adenocarcinoma.

The chain recombines TRBV13 with TRBJ2-7; D not resolved. Trimming removed 5 bases from V and 7 bases from J, with 15 bases in between. CDR3 length equals 13 residues. From germline, CDR1 is PRHDT and CDR2 FYEKMQ (reference sequence). The CDR3 DNA follows: TGTGCCAGCAGCACCCGGGCCCGTGGGGAGCAGTACTTC. This codes for CASSTRARGEQYF. The whole variable domain, filled in from reference TRBV13 and TRBJ2-7, reads AAGVIQSPRHLIKEKRETATLKCYPIPRHDTVYWYQQGPGQDPQFLISFYEKMQSDKGSIPDRFSAQQFSDYHSELNMSSLELGDSALYFCASSTRARGEQYFGPGTRLTVT.

The chain links TRBV15 to TRBJ2-7; no definite D call. The CDR3 runs 15 residues. Per the germline V gene, CDR1 is LNHNV and CDR2 is YYDKDF (reference sequence). Trimming removed 0 bases from V and 7 bases from J, with 16 bases in between. CDR3 DNA sequence: TGTGCCACCAGCAGAGATTTGGGGATCCCGGGTGAGCAGTACTTC. It translates to CATSRDLGIPGEQYF. Full variable domain (remainder filled in from reference TRBV15 and TRBJ2-7): DAMVIQNPRYQVTQFGKPVTLSCSQTLNHNVMYWYQQKSSQAPKLLFHYYDKDFNNEADTPDNFQSRRPNTSFCFLDIRSPGLGDTAMYLCATSRDLGIPGEQYFGPGTRLTVT.

The chain is built from TRBV29-1 and TRBJ2-7; tentatively, D is TRBD2 (5 bases). The CDR3 loop spans 14 amino acids. Germline V gene sequence: CDR1 SQVTM, CDR2 ANQGSEA. V was clipped by 4 bases and J by 2 bases, with 15 bases between them. CDR3 coding DNA: TGCAGCGTTGGGGTTGGTAGCGTAACCTACGAGCAGTACTTC. It specifies CSVGVGSVTYEQYF.

The V gene is TRBV27, the J gene TRBJ2-6, with D uncertain. CDR1 is MNHEY and CDR2 is SMNVEV in the germline V gene (reference sequence). CDR3 length: 15 residues. Trimming stripped 5 bases from V and 3 bases from J, with 11 bases between. The CDR3 region is CASSRVGGGANVLTF. The DNA of the CDR3 is TGTGCCAGCAGTCGTGTAGGTGGTGGGGCCAACGTCCTGACTTTC.

The chain uses TRBV6-6 and TRBJ2-3; tentatively, D is TRBD1 (6 bases). The V end was cut by 9 bases, the J end by 1 base, with 8 bases between. Germline values: CDR1 MNHNY, CDR2 SVGAGI (reference sequence). The CDR3 spans 12 residues. CDR3 loop: CASSGGTDTQYF. CDR3 DNA sequence: TGTGCCAGTTCAGGGGGCACAGATACGCAGTATTTT.

The genes are TRBV4-1 and TRBJ2-5; the D is unclear. V gave up 4 bases and J gave up 4 bases, with 19 bases separating them. This CDR3 contains 16 residues. The germline gives CDR1 MGHRA, CDR2 YSYEKL. CDR3 sequence reads: CASSPTTALGSETQYF. CDR3 in DNA: TGCGCCAGCAGCCCGACAACAGCTCTGGGGTCAGAGACCCAGTACTTC.

The chain combines TRBV18 with TRBJ1-5; D may be TRBD1 (6 bases). Deletions cut 3 bases from V and 5 bases from J, with 11 bases between. This CDR3 has 14 residues. Germline V lookup: CDR1 KGHSH, CDR2 LQKENI. The CDR3 region is CASSPEGVDQPQHF. CDR3 DNA: TGTGCCAGCTCACCCGAGGGGGTCGATCAGCCCCAGCATTTT. Complete variable domain (other parts from reference TRBV18 and TRBJ1-5): NAGVMQNPRHLVRRRGQEARLRCSPMKGHSHVYWYRQLPEEGLKFMVYLQKENIIDESGMPKERFSAEFPKEGPSILRIQQVVRGDSAAYFCASSPEGVDQPQHFGDGTRLSIL.

This clone was counted a single time. This chain's CDR3 is CASSFVGGPTDTQYF. In nucleotides, the CDR3 is TGTGCCAGCAGCTTTGTCGGGGGGCCCACAGATACGCAGTATTTT. The gene calls are TRBV7-9 and TRBJ2-3; D possibly corresponds to TRBD2 (7 bases). V lost 3 bases and J lost 2, with 12 bases in between. This CDR3 is 15 amino acids long. Per the germline V gene, CDR1 is SEHNR and CDR2 is FQNEAQ (reference sequence).

The rearrangement links TRBV5-1 to TRBJ2-2; 8 bases map to TRBD2. Germline V gene sequence: CDR1 SGHRS, CDR2 YFSETQ. The CDR3 spans 19 residues. J gave up 7 bases and V 1 base, and 18 bases lay outside the gene matches. The DNA of the CDR3 is TGCGCCAGCAGCTTGTCCCCCGGGACTAGTATCCTATCGAGCGGGGAGCTGTTTTTT. It encodes CASSLSPGTSILSSGELFF.

This clone was seen a few times. The V call is TRBV5-5, the J call TRBJ2-1; TRBD1 matches 9 bases. In germline, CDR1 is SGHKS, CDR2 YYEKEE (reference sequence). The ends lost 0 bases at V and 2 bases at J; junction bases unmatched: 0. This CDR3 spans 15 amino acids. The CDR3 region has the DNA TGTGCCAGCAGCTTGGACAGGGGGCCCTACAATGAGCAGTTCTTC. It is translated as CASSLDRGPYNEQFF.

The chain has TRBV4-2 and TRBJ1-4; D is unresolved. CDR3 length: 13 residues. With 2 bases removed from V and 5 bases from J, the gap between germline ends came to 6 bases. CDR1 and CDR2 (germline): LGHNA, YNFKEQ. CDR3 region: CASSQRTNEKLFF. CDR3 bases: TGTGCCAGCAGCCAACGAACGAATGAAAAACTGTTTTTT.

This clone was recorded only once. The chain is built from TRBV5-6 and TRBJ1-2, with a weak D call TRBD1 (6 bases). The V end was cut by 3 bases, the J end by 8 bases, with 17 bases between. Per the germline V gene, CDR1 is SGHDT and CDR2 is YYEEEE. The CDR3 spans 14 residues. The CDR3 is CASSWTDRNSGYTF. The CDR3 DNA follows: TGTGCCAGCAGCTGGACAGATCGGAATTCCGGCTACACCTTC.

The V and J genes are TRBV20-1 and TRBJ1-2; 7 bases map to TRBD1. Germline V gene sequence: CDR1 DFQATT, CDR2 SNEGSKA (reference sequence). The CDR3 consists of 11 residues. CDR3 region: CRQGFDYGYTF. The CDR3, as DNA: TGCAGACAGGGGTTTGACTATGGCTACACCTTC.

The genes are TRBV6-5 and TRBJ2-1; D ambiguous. Germline assignment: CDR1 MNHEY and CDR2 SVGAGI. The CDR3 consists of 13 residues. V gave up 10 bases and J gave up 8 bases, with 18 bases separating them. The CDR3 region has the DNA TGTGCCACCCTAAGCCCAACTCTTTATGAGCAGTTCTTC. As protein: CATLSPTLYEQFF.

The chain recombines TRBV9 with TRBJ1-2, with TRBD1 matching over 8 bases. From germline, CDR1 is SGDLS and CDR2 YYNGEE. With V trimmed by 4 bases and J by 8 bases, 16 bases remained unmatched. The CDR3 extends over 16 amino acids. CDR3 DNA: TGTGCCAGCAGCATCCTGGGGGGCAGGGGGCAGTCGGGCTACACCTTC. Its translation is CASSILGGRGQSGYTF. The full variable domain, in which reference TRBV9 and TRBJ1-2 provide the parts outside the CDR3, is DSGVTQTPKHLITATGQRVTLRCSPRSGDLSVYWYQQSLDQGLQFLIQYYNGEERAKGNILERFSAQQFPDLHSELNLSSLELGDSALYFCASSILGGRGQSGYTFGSGTRLTVV.

This chain uses TRBV6-5 with TRBJ2-2; 7 nucleotides align to TRBD1. V shed 6 bases, J shed 0 bases, and the junction held 4 bases outside the gene matches. This CDR3 has 15 residues. From germline, CDR1 is MNHEY and CDR2 SVGAGI. CDR3 region: CASRGTEPNTGELFF. The CDR3, as DNA: TGTGCCAGCAGGGGGACAGAACCGAACACCGGGGAGCTGTTTTTT.

The rearrangement joins TRBV19 to TRBJ1-2, with D unclear. The germline CDR1 and CDR2 sequences are LNHDA and SQIVND (reference sequence). V was clipped by 9 bases and J by 0 bases, with 11 bases between them. This CDR3 spans 13 amino acids. The CDR3 protein is CASQEGTNYGYTF. CDR3 nucleotide sequence: TGTGCCAGCCAAGAGGGAACTAACTATGGCTACACCTTC.

This chain links TRBV5-6 with TRBJ1-1, with D possibly being TRBD1 (5 bases). Trimming cost V 4 bases and J 7 bases, with 14 bases left between them. The CDR3 sequence is 13 residues long. In germline, CDR1 is SGHDT, CDR2 YYEEEE. CDR3 loop: CASSATWGDEAFF. CDR3 DNA sequence: TGTGCCAGCAGCGCAACCTGGGGGGATGAAGCTTTCTTT.

This chain joins TRBV5-8 and TRBJ2-7; D not resolved. The germline V gene encodes CDR1 SGHTS and CDR2 YDEGEE. Trimming shortened V by 2 bases and J by 11 bases, and 11 bases separated the two germline ends. The length of the CDR3 is 11 residues. The CDR3 DNA reads as TGTGCCAGCAGCTTTGTCTGGGAAGAGTACTTC. It yields the protein CASSFVWEEYF.

The chain links TRBV7-9 to TRBJ1-2, with unresolved D. This CDR3 has 14 amino acids. From germline, CDR1 is SEHNR and CDR2 FQNEAQ (reference sequence). V was clipped by 6 bases and J by 6 bases, with 17 bases between them. The CDR3 spells CASSTYTISDGYTF. DNA for the CDR3: TGTGCCAGCAGTACTTATACTATCAGTGATGGCTACACCTTC.

The sample holds a few counts of this clone. The V gene is TRBV7-7, the J gene TRBJ2-1; 7 positions agree with TRBD2. CDR3 length: 15 amino acids. Germline CDR1 reads SSHAT; CDR2 reads FNYEAQ (reference sequence). Trimming took 1 base from V and 0 from J; bases not matched to a gene: 0. The chain's CDR3 is CASSLGTSSYNEQFF. CDR3 DNA: TGTGCCAGCAGCTTAGGGACTAGCTCCTACAATGAGCAGTTCTTC.

The chain has TRBV28 and TRBJ2-2, with D possibly TRBD2 on 6 matching bases. The germline gives CDR1 MDHEN, CDR2 SYDVKM. CDR3 length equals 17 residues. V was pared by 2 bases and J by 3 bases, with 16 bases between. The CDR3 region is CASSLVARDVDTGELFF. CDR3 coding DNA: TGTGCCAGCAGTTTAGTAGCGCGGGACGTCGACACCGGGGAGCTGTTTTTT.

The chain employs TRBV28 and TRBJ1-2; perhaps TRBD1 as D (5 bases). The CDR3 extends over 13 amino acids. V was cut by 6 bases and J by 5 bases, with 13 bases left in between. Per the germline V gene, CDR1 is MDHEN and CDR2 is SYDVKM. Here the CDR3 DNA reads TGTGCCAGCAGCACCGCCGGACATTATGGCTACACCTTC. This translates into CASSTAGHYGYTF.

The chain joins TRBV28 to TRBJ2-3, with TRBD2 matching over 8 bases. Germline loops: CDR1 MDHEN, CDR2 SYDVKM. The CDR3 has 16 residues. With V trimmed by 5 bases and J by 4 bases, 11 bases remained unmatched. CDR3 loop: CASSPGSGRGSDTQYF. The CDR3 nucleotides read TGTGCCAGCAGTCCCGGCAGCGGGAGAGGATCAGATACGCAGTATTTT.

The J gene is TRBJ1-2, the V gene TRBV5-5; 9 bases agree with TRBD1. CDR3 length equals 14 residues. J gave up 2 bases and V 4 bases, and 3 bases lay outside the gene matches. Per the germline V gene, CDR1 is SGHKS and CDR2 is YYEKEE (reference sequence). The CDR3: CASSVGQGNYGYTF. CDR3 DNA sequence: TGTGCCAGCAGCGTGGGACAGGGCAACTATGGCTACACCTTC.

The chain employs TRBV12-5 and TRBJ1-5; unclear D gene. V gave up 4 bases and J gave up 0 bases, with 4 bases separating them. This CDR3 is 13 amino acids long. Germline V gene data show CDR1 as LGHNT and CDR2 as FRNRAP. The CDR3 nucleotides read TGTGCTAGTGGTTCTAATAGCAATCAGCCCCAGCATTTT. Its translation: CASGSNSNQPQHF.

The V and J genes are TRBV15 and TRBJ2-3, with 7 positions matching TRBD2. The CDR3 sequence is 16 residues long. CDR1 is LNHNV, CDR2 YYDKDF, per germline (reference sequence). V dropped 8 bases and J dropped 4; count of bases not matched to a gene: 15. CDR3 bases: TGTGCCACCGCGGGCGGGAGCCAATCAGGAGCAGATACGCAGTATTTT. It is translated as CATAGGSQSGADTQYF.

This chain links TRBV19 with TRBJ2-3, with 10 nucleotides matching TRBD1. This CDR3 region has 16 residues. Germline CDR1 reads LNHDA; CDR2 reads SQIVND (reference sequence). Unmatched junction bases numbered 7, after V lost 4 bases and J lost 3 bases. Here the CDR3 reads CASSKRTGGMTDTQYF. CDR3 nucleotide sequence: TGTGCCAGTAGTAAAAGGACAGGGGGGATGACAGATACGCAGTATTTT.

The J gene is TRBJ2-1, the V gene TRBV7-3; 7 bases align to TRBD2. With V trimmed by 5 bases and J by 0 bases, 4 bases remained unmatched. This CDR3 comprises 15 residues. Germline V gives CDR1 SGHTA, CDR2 FQGTGA. The CDR3 loop is CASSPLAVSYNEQFF. DNA of the CDR3: TGTGCCAGCAGCCCCCTAGCGGTCTCCTACAATGAGCAGTTCTTC.

This sequence joins TRBV19 and TRBJ1-5; D is possibly TRBD1 (5 bases). CDR1 is LNHDA, CDR2 SQIVND, per germline (reference sequence). Trimming took 3 bases from V and 2 from J, leaving 11 bases between them. The CDR3 length is 15 residues. CDR3 nucleotide sequence: TGTGCCAGTAGTATCTTCCCGGGGGGCAATCAGCCCCAGCATTTT. Translated, it gives CASSIFPGGNQPQHF.

The chain is built from TRBV7-9 and TRBJ2-7; D may be TRBD2 (7 bases). The CDR3 contains 16 residues. Germline V gene sequence: CDR1 SEHNR, CDR2 FQNEAQ (reference sequence). V gave up 5 bases and J gave up 0 bases, with 17 bases separating them. The CDR3 coding sequence is TGTGCCAGCAGCCCGGGGCGGGGGCCACTCTCCTACGAGCAGTACTTC. This translates into CASSPGRGPLSYEQYF.

The rearrangement links TRBV2 to TRBJ1-1; D call uncertain. Germline lookup yields CDR1 SNHLY and CDR2 FYNNEI. The CDR3 has 12 amino acids. The ends were cut back, 7 bases at V and 3 bases at J, with 9 bases in the middle. The CDR3 here is CASKSMYTEAFF. In nucleotides, the CDR3 is TGTGCCAGCAAGTCGATGTACACTGAAGCTTTCTTT. The entire variable domain, with the rest obtained from reference TRBV2 and TRBJ1-1, is as follows: EPEVTQTPSHQVTQMGQEVILRCVPISNHLYFYWYRQILGQKVEFLVSFYNNEISEKSEIFDDQFSVERPDGSNFTLKIRSTKLEDSAMYFCASKSMYTEAFFGQGTRLTVV.